These 13 T cell receptor beta chains were sequenced from one sample in a study of OX40 agonist ivuxolimab in advanced cancers. TCRdb's copy holds only in-frame clones and misses some; the assay was immunoSEQ multiplex PCR. This sample has 45,000 to 65,000 clones, with roughly 86% found just once. Source: CD4+ or CD8+ T cells sorted from blood, taken in a trial of the OX40 agonist ivuxolimab. Receptors originate from an adult with an advanced solid tumor such as melanoma, head and neck, liver or kidney cancer.

V gene TRBV5-1 combines with J gene TRBJ2-7, with D hard to call. The CDR3 has 14 amino acids. The germline V gene has CDR1 SGHRS and CDR2 YFSETQ. The germline V and J ends were trimmed by 0 bases and 3 bases, with 10 bases remaining between them. The CDR3 DNA reads as TGCGCCAGCAGCTTGGTAGGGCAGATCTACGAGCAGTACTTC. Translation: CASSLVGQIYEQYF.

This chain links TRBV12-2 with TRBJ2-1; the listed D gene, TRBD2, was not tested against the DNA. TRBV12-2 is designated a pseudogene. The CDR3 spans 15 residues. For the CDR3, the DNA is TGTGCAAGTCGCTTACCACGACCCGAGGGCGATGAGCAGTTCTTC. Its translation is CASRLPRPEGDEQFF.

The chain employs TRBV19 and TRBJ1-5, with D unresolved. The V end lost 7 bases, the J end lost 0 bases, and 10 bases lay between the germline ends. The CDR3 length is 14 residues. CDR1 and CDR2 (germline): LNHDA, SQIVND (reference sequence). The DNA for the CDR3 is TGTGCCAGTACTGGGAGTTCTAGCAATCAGCCCCAGCATTTT. This sequence encodes CASTGSSSNQPQHF.

The V and J genes are TRBV5-6 and TRBJ1-1; 7 bases map to TRBD1. Germline V gives CDR1 SGHDT, CDR2 YYEEEE. The CDR3 consists of 13 residues. V lost 4 bases, J lost 3 bases, and 3 bases stayed unmatched. The CDR3 protein is CASSQTGDTEAFF. CDR3 coding DNA: TGTGCCAGCAGCCAAACAGGGGACACTGAAGCTTTCTTT.

The rearrangement links TRBV4-2 to TRBJ2-3; D is unclear. The CDR3 is made up of 12 amino acids. Germline V gene lookup returns CDR1 LGHNA and CDR2 YNFKEQ. Trimming removed 3 bases at V and 8 bases at J, with 9 bases between. The CDR3 DNA is TGTGCCAGCAGCCACTCAGCAGGTACGCAGTATTTT. This translates into CASSHSAGTQYF.

The chain carries TRBV11-2 and TRBJ2-5; D uncertain. Trimming took 2 bases from V and 3 from J, leaving 1 base between them. Germline assignment: CDR1 SGHAT and CDR2 FQNNGV. CDR3 size: 11 residues. In DNA, the CDR3 is TGTGCCAGCAGCTTAAAAGAGACCCAGTACTTC. Encoded protein: CASSLKETQYF.

This chain joins TRBV19 and TRBJ2-7; TRBD2 is a possible D gene (5 bases). CDR3 size: 15 residues. Germline assignment: CDR1 LNHDA and CDR2 SQIVND (reference sequence). Trimming cost V 0 bases and J 0 bases, with 9 bases left between them. In DNA, the CDR3 is TGTGCCAGTAGTATAGATGATCGGGGCTCCTACGAGCAGTACTTC. It is translated as CASSIDDRGSYEQYF.

The chain is built from TRBV11-1 and TRBJ1-1; no clear D. Looked up from germline, CDR1 is SGHAT and CDR2 is FQDESV (reference sequence). The CDR3 extends over 15 amino acids. V lost 2 bases and J 5 bases, leaving 15 bases between the germline ends. The DNA of the CDR3 is TGTGCCAGCAGCTTAAGGAGAGGTGGTTTGACTGAAGCTTTCTTT. It codes for CASSLRRGGLTEAFF.

The rearrangement joins TRBV5-6 to TRBJ1-5; no clear D. CDR3 length: 12 amino acids. The germline V gene has CDR1 SGHDT and CDR2 YYEEEE. V was trimmed by 0 bases and J by 12 bases, leaving 10 bases between them. The CDR3 region is CASSLGPARQHF. The CDR3 DNA reads TGTGCCAGCAGCTTGGGGCCGGCGCGCCAGCATTTT.

V and J are TRBV5-1 and TRBJ2-5; D is possibly TRBD2 (7 bases). The germline V gene has CDR1 SGHRS and CDR2 YFSETQ. V was cut by 0 bases and J by 5 bases, with 8 bases left in between. This CDR3 has 13 residues. The CDR3 nucleotides read TGCGCCAGCAGCTTGGAGGGGGGGGAGACCCAGTACTTC. Protein: CASSLEGGETQYF.

The chain carries TRBV5-6 and TRBJ2-2; TRBD2 matches at 7 bases. V dropped 4 bases and J dropped 5; count of bases not matched to a gene: 8. The CDR3 runs 15 residues. Germline-derived CDR1 and CDR2 are SGHDT and YYEEEE. The CDR3 DNA follows: TGTGCCAGCAGCCTCCCTTGGGGGGGAACCGGGGAGCTGTTTTTT. As protein: CASSLPWGGTGELFF.

This chain joins TRBV5-6 and TRBJ1-1, with 11 bases lining up with TRBD1. CDR1 and CDR2 from the germline V gene are SGHDT and YYEEEE. The CDR3 runs 16 residues. J was trimmed by 3 bases and V by 1 base; bases with no gene match: 5. CDR3 nucleotides: TGTGCCAGCAGCTTGAGGACAGGGGGCCGATACACTGAAGCTTTCTTT. It encodes CASSLRTGGRYTEAFF.

The chain is built from TRBV9 and TRBJ2-1; 8 bases fit TRBD1. The trim removed 4 bases at V and 5 bases at J, leaving 8 bases unmatched. CDR1 and CDR2 from the germline V gene are SGDLS and YYNGEE. This CDR3 has 15 residues. The CDR3 spells CASSPHQGADNEQFF. CDR3 bases: TGTGCCAGCAGCCCCCACCAGGGGGCCGACAATGAGCAGTTCTTC.